The rows below give T cell receptor beta chains drawn from one sample of a study of blood T cells in healthy people across ages. MiXCR was run by TCRdb on the 5' RACE reads, yielding one entry per CDR3 protein. The table shows hundreds of thousands of distinct CDR3 sequences, with around 45% occurring only once. Sample: blood. The receptor set was obtained from a woman aged 60 to 75 in good health. CDR3s include the opening cysteine and the closing phenylalanine or tryptophan. The D gene is left open where the match is weak. Not every row has a clone size; where given, it reads once, few, many or a size class.

V: TRBV3-1; D: .; J: TRBJ2-7; size: .; CDR3: CASSLRADNLGEQYF; DNA: TGTGCCAGCAGCCTAAGAGCCGACAACCTGGGCGAGCAGTACTTC
V: TRBV5-5; D: .; J: TRBJ1-6; size: few; CDR3: CASSWDLNQNSPLHF; DNA: TGTGCCAGCAGCTGGGACCTAAACCAAAATTCACCCCTCCACTTT
V: TRBV6-5; D: .; J: TRBJ2-3; size: many; CDR3: CASSYPTGFFTDTQYF; DNA: TGTGCCAGCAGTTACCCCACGGGCTTCTTCACAGATACGCAGTATTTT
V: TRBV12-3/TRBV12-4; D: .; J: TRBJ2-2; size: .; CDR3: CASTREANTGELFF; DNA: TGTGCCAGCACGAGGGAGGCGAACACCGGGGAGCTGTTTTTT
V: TRBV6-2/TRBV6-3; D: TRBD1; J: TRBJ2-1; size: few; CDR3: CASSYELGQGTYNEQFF; DNA: TGTGCCAGCAGTTACGAGCTTGGACAGGGTACGTACAATGAGCAGTTCTTC
V: TRBV14; D: .; J: TRBJ1-2; size: .; CDR3: CASSPQGGGYTF; DNA: TGTGCCAGCAGCCCACAAGGGGGTGGCTACACCTTC
V: TRBV30; D: TRBD1; J: TRBJ2-1; size: .; CDR3: CAWTQGYNEQFF; DNA: TGTGCCTGGACACAGGGGTACAATGAGCAGTTCTTC
V: TRBV4-3; D: .; J: TRBJ2-7; size: .; CDR3: CASSQGRTGSYEQYF; DNA: TGCGCCAGCAGCCAAGGAAGAACAGGGTCCTACGAGCAGTACTTC
V: TRBV6-1; D: TRBD1; J: TRBJ2-4; size: .; CDR3: CASSERGREQYF; DNA: TGTGCCAGCAGTGAGAGGGGGCGAGAGCAGTACTTC
V: TRBV5-1; D: TRBD2; J: TRBJ2-3; size: .; CDR3: CASSLAFGSGDTQYF; DNA: TGCGCCAGCAGCTTGGCCTTTGGTAGCGGGGATACGCAGTATTTT
V: TRBV7-9; D: .; J: TRBJ1-4; size: .; CDR3: CASSPPDRREKLFF; DNA: TGTGCCAGCAGCCCCCCGGACAGACGGGAAAAACTGTTTTTT
V: TRBV7-9; D: .; J: TRBJ2-7; size: few; CDR3: CASSSRHTYEQYF; DNA: TGTGCCAGCAGCTCTCGACATACCTACGAGCAGTACTTC
V: TRBV5-1; D: TRBD2; J: TRBJ2-4; size: .; CDR3: CASSETAGGVNIQYF; DNA: TGCGCCAGCAGCGAGACAGCGGGAGGGGTAAACATTCAGTACTTC
V: TRBV7-2; D: .; J: TRBJ1-2; size: many; CDR3: CASSLGPANYGYTF; DNA: TGTGCCAGCAGCTTAGGGCCGGCTAACTATGGCTACACCTTC
V: TRBV12-3/TRBV12-4; D: TRBD1; J: TRBJ2-7; size: .; CDR3: CASSPGDRGVREQYF; DNA: TGTGCCAGCAGTCCCGGGGACAGGGGCGTCCGCGAGCAGTACTTC
V: TRBV10-3; D: .; J: TRBJ1-1; size: .; CDR3: CATTSGQTNTEAFF; DNA: TGTGCCACCACGTCAGGACAGACGAACACTGAAGCTTTCTTT
V: TRBV6-6; D: .; J: TRBJ1-2; size: once; CDR3: CASSYGSANGYTF; DNA: TGTGCCAGCAGTTACGGGTCAGCGAATGGCTACACCTTC
V: TRBV20-1; D: .; J: TRBJ2-7; size: once; CDR3: CSAQTAGSRYEQYF; DNA: TGCAGTGCCCAAACCGCAGGATCACGCTACGAGCAGTACTTC
V: TRBV5-6; D: .; J: TRBJ2-5; size: .; CDR3: CASSLGGLGKTQYF; DNA: TGTGCCAGCAGCTTGGGGGGTCTCGGGAAGACCCAGTACTTC
V: TRBV29-1; D: TRBD1; J: TRBJ1-1; size: .; CDR3: CSVEDNQGAGAFF; DNA: TGCAGCGTTGAAGATAATCAGGGGGCCGGAGCTTTCTTT
V: TRBV29-1; D: TRBD2; J: TRBJ2-7; size: .; CDR3: CSVDGGGIEQYF; DNA: TGCAGCGTCGACGGCGGGGGAATCGAGCAGTACTTC
V: TRBV6-2/TRBV6-3; D: TRBD2; J: TRBJ2-1; size: .; CDR3: CATCPLADSYNEQFF; DNA: TGTGCCACCTGTCCTCTAGCGGACTCCTACAATGAGCAGTTCTTC
V: TRBV4-3; D: .; J: TRBJ1-1; size: .; CDR3: CASRSQGLNTEAFF; DNA: TGCGCCAGCAGATCACAGGGTCTGAACACTGAAGCTTTCTTT
V: TRBV5-1; D: .; J: TRBJ1-1; size: .; CDR3: CASSLEPGAGTEAFF; DNA: TGCGCCAGCAGCTTGGAGCCGGGAGCGGGCACTGAAGCTTTCTTT
V: TRBV10-3; D: TRBD1; J: TRBJ2-3; size: few; CDR3: CAITGGLTDTQYF; DNA: TGTGCCATCACAGGGGGTCTTACAGATACGCAGTATTTT
V: TRBV20-1; D: .; J: TRBJ2-5; size: .; CDR3: CSAPTGTRTNEQYF; DNA: TGCAGTGCACCGACCGGGACTCGTACTAATGAGCAGTACTTC
V: TRBV20-1; D: .; J: TRBJ2-2; size: .; CDR3: CSASRDSSTGELFF; DNA: TGCAGTGCTAGTAGGGACTCTTCCACCGGGGAGCTGTTTTTT
V: TRBV28; D: .; J: TRBJ2-3; size: few; CDR3: CASSTTMTGDTQYF; DNA: TGTGCCAGCAGTACTACGATGACGGGTGATACGCAGTATTTT
V: TRBV5-1; D: .; J: TRBJ2-7; size: .; CDR3: CASSLEGVYEQYF; DNA: TGCGCCAGCAGCTTGGAGGGAGTCTACGAGCAGTACTTC
V: TRBV27; D: .; J: TRBJ1-3; size: .; CDR3: CASSPVTAGNTIYF; DNA: TGTGCCAGCAGCCCCGTGACAGCTGGAAACACCATATATTTT
V: TRBV5-4; D: .; J: TRBJ2-7; size: few; CDR3: CASSFGDLTGSSYEQYF; DNA: TGTGCCAGCAGCTTTGGGGACTTGACAGGGTCCTCCTACGAGCAGTACTTC
V: TRBV20-1; D: .; J: TRBJ1-1; size: few; CDR3: CSAREGGVEAFF; DNA: TGCAGTGCTAGGGAAGGAGGTGTTGAAGCTTTCTTT
V: TRBV27; D: .; J: TRBJ2-5; size: few; CDR3: CASSRRVGETQYF; DNA: TGTGCCAGCAGCCGAAGGGTCGGTGAGACCCAGTACTTC
V: TRBV13; D: .; J: TRBJ2-6; size: few; CDR3: CASSLLGGANVLTF; DNA: TGTGCCAGCAGCTTATTGGGTGGGGCCAACGTCCTGACTTTC
V: TRBV18; D: .; J: TRBJ1-1; size: few; CDR3: CASSLTTGEAFF; DNA: TGTGCCAGCTCACTTACCACCGGAGAAGCTTTCTTT
V: TRBV3-1; D: .; J: TRBJ2-7; size: .; CDR3: CASSQDRPGGPGYEQYF; DNA: TGTGCCAGCAGCCAAGATCGCCCCGGAGGGCCCGGCTACGAGCAGTACTTC
V: TRBV7-3; D: .; J: TRBJ2-2; size: once; CDR3: CASQGGGTNTGELFF; DNA: TGTGCCAGCCAGGGAGGAGGGACGAACACCGGGGAGCTGTTTTTT
V: TRBV7-2; D: TRBD1; J: TRBJ1-4; size: .; CDR3: CASSLDRGIWKLFF; DNA: TGTGCCAGCAGCTTAGACAGGGGTATTTGGAAACTGTTTTTT
V: TRBV15; D: TRBD1; J: TRBJ1-4; size: .; CDR3: CATSRKGAANEKLFF; DNA: TGTGCCACCAGCAGGAAGGGGGCAGCTAATGAAAAACTGTTTTTT
V: TRBV7-2; D: TRBD1; J: TRBJ2-4; size: .; CDR3: CASSLTGTVSYDQYF; DNA: TGTGCCAGCAGCCTGACAGGGACCGTCTCCTACGATCAGTACTTC
V: TRBV4-3; D: TRBD2; J: TRBJ2-7; size: .; CDR3: CASSQGGLADPGGTYEQYF; DNA: TGCGCCAGCAGCCAAGGTGGCCTAGCGGATCCGGGTGGGACTTACGAGCAGTACTTC
V: TRBV5-1; D: .; J: TRBJ2-7; size: .; CDR3: CASSLAPASPFTYEQYF; DNA: TGCGCCAGCAGCTTGGCCCCCGCTAGTCCCTTTACCTACGAGCAGTACTTC
V: TRBV6-2/TRBV6-3; D: .; J: TRBJ1-2; size: few; CDR3: CASIPDSGYGYTF; DNA: TGTGCCAGCATCCCGGACAGTGGCTATGGCTACACCTTC
V: TRBV25-1; D: TRBD1; J: TRBJ2-7; size: .; CDR3: CASSDQPGTGSYEQYF; DNA: TGTGCCAGCAGTGACCAACCCGGGACAGGCTCCTACGAGCAGTACTTC
V: TRBV7-2; D: TRBD2; J: TRBJ2-5; size: .; CDR3: CASSTGTSFRETQYF; DNA: TGTGCCAGCAGCACCGGGACTAGCTTTCGTGAGACCCAGTACTTC
V: TRBV20-1; D: TRBD1; J: TRBJ1-1; size: .; CDR3: CSARPRQGTRRAFF; DNA: TGCAGTGCTAGACCTCGACAGGGGACGCGGAGAGCTTTCTTT
V: TRBV29-1; D: .; J: TRBJ1-2; size: .; CDR3: CSGFHTAYGYTF; DNA: TGCAGCGGTTTCCACACAGCCTATGGCTACACCTTC
V: TRBV5-1; D: TRBD2; J: TRBJ2-1; size: few; CDR3: CASSRGTSGYNEQFF; DNA: TGCGCCAGCAGTCGCGGGACTAGCGGTTACAATGAGCAGTTCTTC
V: TRBV20-1; D: TRBD2; J: TRBJ2-7; size: .; CDR3: CSASKGLAFEQYF; DNA: TGCAGTGCTAGTAAAGGACTAGCCTTCGAGCAGTACTTC
V: TRBV28; D: .; J: TRBJ2-1; size: .; CDR3: CASSSLDWYGLGYNEQFF; DNA: TGTGCCAGCAGTTCCCTCGATTGGTACGGACTGGGATACAATGAGCAGTTCTTC
V: TRBV4-2; D: TRBD1; J: TRBJ2-7; size: .; CDR3: CASSLNKQGIEQYF; DNA: TGTGCCAGCAGCCTAAATAAACAGGGGATCGAGCAGTACTTC